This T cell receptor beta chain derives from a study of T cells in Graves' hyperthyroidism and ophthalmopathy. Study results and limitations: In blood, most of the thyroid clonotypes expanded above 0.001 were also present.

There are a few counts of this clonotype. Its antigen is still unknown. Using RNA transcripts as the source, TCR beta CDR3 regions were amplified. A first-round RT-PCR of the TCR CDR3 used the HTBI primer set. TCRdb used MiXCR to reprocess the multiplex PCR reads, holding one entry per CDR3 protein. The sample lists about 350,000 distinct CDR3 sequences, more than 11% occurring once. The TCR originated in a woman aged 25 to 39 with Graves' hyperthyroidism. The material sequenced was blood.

The CDR3 sequence is CASSPRQRRIQETQYF. The CDR3 coding sequence is TGTGCCAGTAGTCCTCGACAACGACGGATTCAAGAGACCCAGTACTTC. V and J are TRBV19 and TRBJ2-5, with no clear D. This CDR3 has 16 amino acids. CDR1 and CDR2 from the germline V gene are LNHDA and SQIVND (reference sequence). Between the trimmed V and J ends, which lost 5 bases and 2 bases, there was a span of 18 bases.